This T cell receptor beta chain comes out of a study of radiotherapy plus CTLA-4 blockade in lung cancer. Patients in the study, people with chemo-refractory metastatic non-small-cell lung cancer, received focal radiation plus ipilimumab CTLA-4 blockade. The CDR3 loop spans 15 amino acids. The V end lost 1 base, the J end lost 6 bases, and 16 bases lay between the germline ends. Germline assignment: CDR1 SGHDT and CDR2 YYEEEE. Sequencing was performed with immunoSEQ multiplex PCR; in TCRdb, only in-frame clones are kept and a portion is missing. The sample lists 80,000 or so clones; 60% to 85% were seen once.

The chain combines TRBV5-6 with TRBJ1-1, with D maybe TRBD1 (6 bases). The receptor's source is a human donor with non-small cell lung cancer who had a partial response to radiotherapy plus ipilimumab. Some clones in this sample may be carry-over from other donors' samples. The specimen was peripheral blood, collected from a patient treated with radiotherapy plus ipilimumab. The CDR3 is CASSLSGDKYAEAFF. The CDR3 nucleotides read TGTGCCAGCAGCTTGTCAGGGGACAAATACGCTGAAGCTTTCTTT.